A single sample gave rise to the 18 T cell receptor beta chains below, sequenced in a study of shared clonotypes between healthy human individuals. The protocol was immunoSEQ multiplex PCR, while the TCRdb copy is restricted to in-frame clones and leaves out a portion. The sample consists of around 2,000,000 clones, about 92% of them appearing once. Positively selected for CCR7, the CD45RO-negative cells used as naive CD8 cells excluded terminally differentiated effector memory CD45RA+ cells. The sequenced sample was naive CD8+ T cells from PBMCs. These receptor sequences come from a man between 18 and 35 years old in good health. Some clones in this sample may be carry-over from other donors' samples.

In this sample, this clone turned up a few times. V is TRBV7-9 and J is TRBJ1-1; TRBD1 matches at 8 bases. Unmatched junction bases numbered 5, after V lost 5 bases and J lost 3 bases. CDR1 SEHNR and CDR2 FQNEAQ come from the germline V gene (reference sequence). CDR3 length: 14 amino acids. For the CDR3, the DNA is TGTGCCAGCAGCCCCAGGGGGCGCGACACTGAAGCTTTCTTT. This gives the protein CASSPRGRDTEAFF.

For this clone: Being one base from a much bigger clone, this may be a read error. The sample carries other DNA sequences with the same CDR3. This CDR3 reads CASSFAYEQYF. The CDR3 DNA reads TGTGCCAGCAGCTTTGCCTACGAGCAGTACTTC. The rearrangement links TRBV5-8 to TRBJ2-7; D unclear. V shed 2 bases and J shed 2 bases, with 2 bases lying between them. Germline V gene data show CDR1 as SGHTS and CDR2 as YDEGEE. CDR3 length: 11 residues.

The genes are TRBV5-1 and TRBJ2-3; D perhaps matches TRBD2 (6 bases). The germline V gene encodes CDR1 SGHRS and CDR2 YFSETQ. The CDR3 totals 18 residues. V was clipped by 4 bases and J by 3 bases, with 24 bases between them. The CDR3: CASSGDSPRRERTDTQYF. The CDR3 DNA is TGCGCCAGCAGCGGGGACTCCCCCCGCCGGGAGAGGACAGATACGCAGTATTTT. The full variable domain, with the rest looked up from reference TRBV5-1 and TRBJ2-3, is KAGVTQTPRYLIKTRGQQVTLSCSPISGHRSVSWYQQTPGQGLQFLFEYFSETQRNKGNFPGRFSGRQFSNSRSEMNVSTLELGDSALYLCASSGDSPRRERTDTQYFGPGTRLTVL.

This rearrangement joins TRBV7-2 to TRBJ2-7; D possibly corresponds to TRBD1 (5 bases). The V end lost 1 base, the J end lost 5 bases, and 18 bases lay between the germline ends. Germline CDR1 SGHTA, CDR2 FQGNSA. The CDR3 is 16 residues long. The CDR3: CASSLGRQGRHDEQYF. The CDR3 DNA reads as TGTGCCAGCAGCTTAGGGCGCCAGGGCCGTCACGACGAGCAGTACTTC.

V and J are TRBV7-9 and TRBJ2-4, with D maybe TRBD1 (7 bases). V was pared by 0 bases and J by 2 bases, with 11 bases between. CDR1 and CDR2 (germline): SEHNR, FQNEAQ (reference sequence). The CDR3 is 16 amino acids. The CDR3 sequence is CASSLAAGGTKNIQYF. The DNA of the CDR3 is TGTGCCAGCAGCTTAGCGGCAGGGGGGACCAAAAACATTCAGTACTTC. The full variable domain, in which reference TRBV7-9 and TRBJ2-4 provide the parts outside the CDR3, is DTGVSQNPRHKITKRGQNVTFRCDPISEHNRLYWYRQTLGQGPEFLTYFQNEAQLEKSRLLSDRFSAERPKGSFSTLEIQRTEQGDSAMYLCASSLAAGGTKNIQYFGAGTRLSVL.

The V and J genes are TRBV4-3 and TRBJ1-1; 9 bases fit TRBD1. Germline CDR1 LGHNA, CDR2 YSLEER. This CDR3 is 16 amino acids long. With 3 bases clipped from V and 6 bases from J, the junction kept 11 bases outside the gene matches. CDR3 sequence (DNA): TGCGCCAGCAGCCAGGGCATACAGGGGGCTGGGGCTGAAGCTTTCTTT. It specifies CASSQGIQGAGAEAFF.

The J gene is TRBJ1-1, the V gene TRBV30, with a possible D match to TRBD1 (5 bases). Germline CDR1 GTSNPN, CDR2 SVGIG (reference sequence). This CDR3 comprises 18 residues. Trimming pared 3 bases from V and 1 base from J, leaving 24 bases between. This CDR3 reads CAWSELSLTGTRNTEAFF. In DNA form, the CDR3 reads TGTGCCTGGAGCGAGCTCTCCCTGACCGGGACCCGGAACACTGAAGCTTTCTTT.

The rearrangement links TRBV6-5 to TRBJ1-2; no reliable D call. This CDR3 contains 16 residues. Germline loops: CDR1 MNHEY, CDR2 SVGAGI. The ends were cut back, 0 bases at V and 3 bases at J, with 14 bases in the middle. The CDR3 DNA sequence: TGTGCCAGCAGTTACTCGGGCACGCGGTCCTACTATGGCTACACCTTC. Encoded protein: CASSYSGTRSYYGYTF.

The chain joins TRBV6-1 to TRBJ1-3; D uncertain. Trimming removed 4 bases at V and 1 base at J, with 17 bases between. Germline loops: CDR1 MNHNS, CDR2 SASEGT. The CDR3 covers 17 residues. This chain's CDR3 is CASSGKSSERSGNTIYF. The CDR3 region has the DNA TGTGCCAGCAGTGGAAAGAGCTCGGAAAGGTCTGGAAACACCATATATTTT.

The chain links TRBV5-1 to TRBJ2-3; TRBD2 matches 13 bases. The CDR3 covers 15 residues. Trimming cost V 0 bases and J 15 bases; bases outside gene matches: 10. Germline assignment: CDR1 SGHRS and CDR2 YFSETQ. This CDR3 is CASSLELAGGTQTYF. DNA for the CDR3: TGCGCCAGCAGCTTGGAACTAGCGGGAGGGACACAAACATATTTT. The whole variable domain, remainder taken from reference TRBV5-1 and TRBJ2-3, is KAGVTQTPRYLIKTRGQQVTLSCSPISGHRSVSWYQQTPGQGLQFLFEYFSETQRNKGNFPGRFSGRQFSNSRSEMNVSTLELGDSALYLCASSLELAGGTQTYFGPGTRLTVL.

The genes are TRBV19 and TRBJ1-5; D gene ambiguous. This CDR3 has 13 residues. The V end was cut by 7 bases, the J end by 2 bases, with 9 bases between. The germline V gene has CDR1 LNHDA and CDR2 SQIVND (reference sequence). This CDR3 reads CASTESGNQPQHF. As DNA, the CDR3 is TGTGCCAGTACGGAATCGGGCAATCAGCCCCAGCATTTT.

J is TRBJ1-2 and V is TRBV4-1, with D tentatively TRBD1 (5 bases). V gave up 4 bases and J gave up 1 base, with 16 bases separating them. This CDR3 is 16 amino acids long. Per the germline V gene, CDR1 is MGHRA and CDR2 is YSYEKL. The CDR3 spells CASSLTRAGHNYGYTF. CDR3 nucleotides: TGCGCCAGCAGCCTTACGAGGGCAGGGCATAACTATGGCTACACCTTC.

This clone appeared a single time. The V and J genes are TRBV2 and TRBJ2-2, with D possibly TRBD1 on 5 matching bases. V gave up 6 bases and J gave up 2 bases, with 10 bases separating them. The CDR3 runs 14 residues. The germline V gene has CDR1 SNHLY and CDR2 FYNNEI. The CDR3 here is CASRGRANTGELFF. CDR3 bases: TGTGCCAGCAGGGGCAGGGCCAACACCGGGGAGCTGTTTTTT.

The rearrangement links TRBV7-7 to TRBJ2-1; D not resolved. Trimming took off 1 base at V and 9 bases at J, with 10 bases between the two ends. The CDR3 runs to 13 residues. Per germline, CDR1 SSHAT and CDR2 FNYEAQ (reference sequence). Here the CDR3 reads CASSLDPKGEQFF. CDR3 DNA: TGTGCCAGCAGCTTAGATCCGAAGGGTGAGCAGTTCTTC.

This chain joins TRBV5-1 and TRBJ2-3, with 12 bases lining up with TRBD2. Trimming removed 5 bases from V and 2 bases from J; junction bases left unmatched: 6. The CDR3 is made up of 16 amino acids. The germline CDR1 and CDR2 sequences are SGHRS and YFSETQ. DNA of the CDR3: TGCGCCAGCAGGGCTAGCGGGAGGGTCCCCACAGATACGCAGTATTTT. Translated, it gives CASRASGRVPTDTQYF.

To note about this clone: Other DNA sequences in this sample translate to the same CDR3. CDR3 sequence reads: CASRDRAYEQYF. The CDR3 nucleotides are TGTGCCAGCAGAGACAGGGCTTACGAGCAGTACTTC. The V and J genes are TRBV2 and TRBJ2-7; 7 bases agree with TRBD1. The CDR3 loop spans 12 amino acids. Per the germline V gene, CDR1 is SNHLY and CDR2 is FYNNEI. Unmatched junction bases numbered 3, after V lost 6 bases and J lost 4 bases.

V and J are TRBV9 and TRBJ2-7, with TRBD2 as a possible D gene (6 bases). V dropped 3 bases and J dropped 4 bases, with 14 bases sitting between them. The CDR3 sequence is 14 residues long. CDR1 and CDR2 from the germline V gene are SGDLS and YYNGEE. For the CDR3, the DNA is TGTGCCAGCAGCGAGGGACTCGGCGGTTACGAGCAGTACTTC. It codes for CASSEGLGGYEQYF.

This chain uses TRBV19 with TRBJ2-3, with 9 bases identical to TRBD1. With V trimmed by 4 bases and J by 0 bases, 8 bases remained unmatched. The length of the CDR3 is 17 residues. CDR1 is LNHDA and CDR2 is SQIVND in the germline V gene (reference sequence). Here the CDR3 reads CASSTRDREASTDTQYF. The CDR3 DNA is TGTGCCAGTAGTACCCGGGACAGGGAGGCTAGCACAGATACGCAGTATTTT.